The text below deals with one TCR beta chain. This specimen comes from a study of T cell repertoires in cytomegalovirus infection. Via MiXCR, TCRdb re-called the reads, giving one row per CDR3 protein. The sample has around 630,000 distinct CDR3 sequences, roughly 26% seen once. This CDR3 comprises 15 residues. J gave up 4 bases and V 3 bases, and 4 bases lay outside the gene matches. Germline V gives CDR1 MGHRA, CDR2 YSYEKL. Material: CD8+ T cells from PBMCs. V gene TRBV4-1 combines with J gene TRBJ1-1, with 11 bases matching TRBD1. The receptor was derived from a human donor in good health (CMV status not recorded). Some clones in this sample may be carry-over from other donors' samples. The CDR3 DNA is TGCGCCAGCAGCCAGGGGGACAGGGGGATCACTGAAGCTTTCTTT. Its translation is CASSQGDRGITEAFF.